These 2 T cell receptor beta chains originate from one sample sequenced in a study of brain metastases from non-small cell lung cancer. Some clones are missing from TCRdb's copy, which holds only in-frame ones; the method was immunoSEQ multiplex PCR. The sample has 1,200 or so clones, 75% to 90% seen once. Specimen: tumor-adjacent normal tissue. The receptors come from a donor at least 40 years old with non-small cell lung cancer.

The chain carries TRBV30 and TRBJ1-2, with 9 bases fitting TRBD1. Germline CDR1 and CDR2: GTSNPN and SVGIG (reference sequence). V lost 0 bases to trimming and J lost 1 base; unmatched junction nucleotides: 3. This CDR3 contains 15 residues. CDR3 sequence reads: CAWSVQGAGNYGYTF. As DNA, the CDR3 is TGTGCCTGGAGTGTACAGGGGGCTGGTAACTATGGCTACACCTTC.

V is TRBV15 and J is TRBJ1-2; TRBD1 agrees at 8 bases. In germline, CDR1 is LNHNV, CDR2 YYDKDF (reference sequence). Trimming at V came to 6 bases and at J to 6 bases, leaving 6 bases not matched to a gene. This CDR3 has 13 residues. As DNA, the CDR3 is TGTGCCACCAGACAGGACAGGGCCAATGGCTACACCTTC. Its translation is CATRQDRANGYTF.